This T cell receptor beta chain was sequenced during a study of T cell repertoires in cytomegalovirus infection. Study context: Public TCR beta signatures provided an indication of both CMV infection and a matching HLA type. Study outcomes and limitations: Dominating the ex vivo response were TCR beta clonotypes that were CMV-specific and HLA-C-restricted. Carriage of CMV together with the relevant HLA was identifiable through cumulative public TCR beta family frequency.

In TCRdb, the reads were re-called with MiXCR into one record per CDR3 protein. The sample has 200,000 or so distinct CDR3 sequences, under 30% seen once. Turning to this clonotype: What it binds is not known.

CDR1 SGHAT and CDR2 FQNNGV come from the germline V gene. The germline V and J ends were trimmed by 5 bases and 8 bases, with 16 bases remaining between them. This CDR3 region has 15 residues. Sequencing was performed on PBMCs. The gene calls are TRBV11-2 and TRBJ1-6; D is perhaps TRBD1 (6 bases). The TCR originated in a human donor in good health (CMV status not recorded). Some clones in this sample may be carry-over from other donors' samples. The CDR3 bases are TGTGCCAGCAGCCTCTACAGGGCGGTTGATTCACCCCTCCACTTT. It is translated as CASSLYRAVDSPLHF. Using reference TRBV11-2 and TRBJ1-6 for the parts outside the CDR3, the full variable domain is EAGVAQSPRYKIIEKRQSVAFWCNPISGHATLYWYQQILGQGPKLLIQFQNNGVVDDSQLPKDRFSAERLKGVDSTLKIQPAKLEDSAVYLCASSLYRAVDSPLHFGNGTRLTVT.